This TCR beta chain was recorded in a study of blood T cell repertoires in COVID-19. Original processing methods: Scientists estimated how many nucleated cells there were by amplifying reference gene primers. Profiling relied on immunoSEQ multiplex PCR, and the TCRdb table lists in-frame clones only, not all of them. V, J and clone size were drawn from that table, and D and trimming were deduced from the DNA. The repertoire consists of approximately 250,000 clones, with around 83% occurring once and the leading ten covering approximately 2%. This clone was seen a handful of times. This clonotype was sampled from a man aged 35-49 years who had recovered from COVID-19. The material sequenced was peripheral blood.

The chain's CDR3 is CASSPTVVSTDTQYF. The CDR3 region has the DNA TGTGCCAGCAGCCCGACAGTGGTGAGCACAGATACGCAGTATTTT. This sequence joins TRBV14 and TRBJ2-3; D may be TRBD1 (5 bases). Trimming stripped 4 bases from V and 0 bases from J, with 11 bases between. CDR1 and CDR2 from the germline V gene are SGHDN and FVKESK. The CDR3 is 15 amino acids.